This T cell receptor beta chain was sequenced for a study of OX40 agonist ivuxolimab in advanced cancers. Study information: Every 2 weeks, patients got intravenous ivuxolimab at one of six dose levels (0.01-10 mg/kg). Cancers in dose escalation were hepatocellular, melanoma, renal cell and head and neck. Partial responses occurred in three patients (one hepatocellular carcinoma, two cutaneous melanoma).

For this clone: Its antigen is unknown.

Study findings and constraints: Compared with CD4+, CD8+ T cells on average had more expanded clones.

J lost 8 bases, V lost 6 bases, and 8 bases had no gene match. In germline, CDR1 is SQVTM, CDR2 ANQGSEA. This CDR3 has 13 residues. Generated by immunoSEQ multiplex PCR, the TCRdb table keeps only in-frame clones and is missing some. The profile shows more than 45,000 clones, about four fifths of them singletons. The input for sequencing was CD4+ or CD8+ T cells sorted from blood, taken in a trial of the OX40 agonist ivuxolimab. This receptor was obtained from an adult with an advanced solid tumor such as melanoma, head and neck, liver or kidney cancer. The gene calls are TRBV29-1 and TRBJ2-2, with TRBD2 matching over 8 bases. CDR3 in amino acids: CSVLTSGGGELFF. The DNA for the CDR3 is TGCAGCGTCCTCACTAGCGGAGGAGGGGAGCTGTTTTTT.